This passage covers 10 T cell receptor beta chains from one sample sequenced in a study of blood T cell repertoires in COVID-19 (dated by TCRdb to about 2020). The protocol used for the library was the immunoSEQ multiplex PCR assay. TCRdb stores this immuneACCESS table with in-frame sequences only. Part of the clones is absent; in the studies checked, under half of the shortfall reflects unresolved V genes, and no reason is known for the rest. The sample contains 250,000 to 350,000 clones, approximately 92% of them found a single time. 2% to 2.5% of the sample comes from the top ten. Sequenced sample: PBMCs or T cells enriched from blood (not recorded which). The origin of the receptors is a woman aged 18-29 years who had recovered from COVID-19.

This rearrangement joins TRBV10-3 to TRBJ2-1; 9 bases are shared with TRBD2. The V gene end was trimmed by 3 bases and the J gene end by 6 bases; junction bases not matched to a gene: 9. Germline V CDR1 and CDR2: ENHRY, SYGVKD. This CDR3 has 16 residues. The CDR3 reads CAISDEGLAGINEQFF. DNA for the CDR3: TGTGCCATCAGTGATGAGGGGCTAGCGGGGATCAATGAGCAGTTCTTC.

This clone was recorded only once. The V gene is TRBV9, the J gene TRBJ2-1; the match to TRBD2 covers 16 bases. Trimming at V came to 3 bases and at J to 13 bases, leaving 7 bases not matched to a gene. Germline CDR1 SGDLS, CDR2 YYNGEE. The CDR3 length is 15 residues. CDR3 bases: TGTGCCAGCAGCGCAGGGACTAGCGGGGGGGTGGATCAGTTCTTC. The encoded protein is CASSAGTSGGVDQFF. Full variable domain (rest looked up from reference TRBV9 and TRBJ2-1): DSGVTQTPKHLITATGQRVTLRCSPRSGDLSVYWYQQSLDQGLQFLIQYYNGEERAKGNILERFSAQQFPDLHSELNLSSLELGDSALYFCASSAGTSGGVDQFFGPGTRLTVL.

Concerning this clone itself: Other DNA sequences within the sample encode an identical CDR3. The rearrangement uses TRBV12-3 or TRBV12-4 and TRBJ1-1; D ambiguous. Trimming took 3 bases from V and 1 from J, leaving 6 bases between them. This CDR3 is 13 amino acids long. CDR3: CASSFSGNTEAFF. The CDR3 DNA is TGTGCCAGCAGTTTTTCAGGGAACACTGAAGCTTTCTTT.

The V gene is TRBV6-2 or TRBV6-3, the J gene TRBJ1-1, with unresolved D. CDR1 MNHEY and CDR2 SVGEGT come from the germline V gene. The ends were cut back, 4 bases at V and 1 base at J, with 10 bases in the middle. The CDR3 length is 14 residues. CDR3 region: CASSSTSRNTEAFF. The CDR3 nucleotides read TGTGCCAGCAGTTCGACAAGCAGGAACACTGAAGCTTTCTTT.

The chain joins TRBV2 to TRBJ2-3; 8 nucleotides agree with TRBD1. Germline trimming cut 7 bases from V and 3 bases from J; bases unmatched to any gene: 3. The length of the CDR3 is 13 residues. Germline CDR1 reads SNHLY; CDR2 reads FYNNEI. CDR3 sequence (DNA): TGTGCCAGCATTAGGGACAGGACAGATACGCAGTATTTT. It yields the protein CASIRDRTDTQYF.

The chain couples TRBV18 to TRBJ2-7; weak D call: TRBD1 (6 bases). This CDR3 spans 13 amino acids. The ends were cut back, 6 bases at V and 2 bases at J, with 11 bases in the middle. The germline gives CDR1 KGHSH, CDR2 LQKENI. The DNA for the CDR3 is TGTGCCAGCTCCGGACAGCGTACCTACGAGCAGTACTTC. Amino acid sequence: CASSGQRTYEQYF.

V usage is TRBV3-1 (or the pseudogene TRBV3-2) and J usage is TRBJ2-4; TRBD2 aligns across 9 bases. The germline V gene encodes CDR1 LGHDT and CDR2 YNNKEL (reference sequence). V lost 6 bases to trimming and J lost 7 bases; unmatched junction nucleotides: 16. The CDR3 is made up of 17 amino acids. The CDR3 region is CASSNLLAGETGNIQYF. The CDR3 DNA sequence: TGTGCCAGCAGTAACCTTTTAGCGGGGGAGACGGGGAACATTCAGTACTTC.

This chain connects TRBV5-5 to TRBJ2-1; 8 bases line up with TRBD2. This CDR3 spans 15 amino acids. J lost 5 bases, V lost 1 base, and 5 bases had no gene match. CDR1 and CDR2 from the germline V gene are SGHKS and YYEKEE (reference sequence). This chain's CDR3 is CASSLRGGRNNEQFF. The CDR3 nucleotides are TGTGCCAGCAGCTTGCGGGGGGGCCGCAACAATGAGCAGTTCTTC.

A single count supports this clone. This sequence joins TRBV7-9 and TRBJ1-6; 8 bases map to TRBD1. Germline lookup yields CDR1 SEHNR and CDR2 FQNEAQ (reference sequence). The CDR3 sequence is 15 residues long. V gave up 1 base and J gave up 9 bases; unmatched junction bases: 5. The CDR3 region is CASSLGLTGVSPLHF. CDR3 bases: TGTGCCAGCAGCTTAGGCTTGACAGGGGTTTCACCCCTCCACTTT. Variable domain in full (rest from reference TRBV7-9 and TRBJ1-6): DTGVSQNPRHKITKRGQNVTFRCDPISEHNRLYWYRQTLGQGPEFLTYFQNEAQLEKSRLLSDRFSAERPKGSFSTLEIQRTEQGDSAMYLCASSLGLTGVSPLHFGNGTRLTVT.

There are a few counts of this clone. The CDR3 here is CASSRGPRGGTNEKLFF. The CDR3 nucleotides are TGTGCCAGCAGCCGCGGGCCTCGGGGAGGGACTAATGAAAAACTGTTTTTT. This chain connects TRBV14 to TRBJ1-4; D gene ambiguous. CDR3 length equals 17 residues. V shed 4 bases and J shed 2 bases, with 17 bases lying between them. Germline V gene data show CDR1 as SGHDN and CDR2 as FVKESK.